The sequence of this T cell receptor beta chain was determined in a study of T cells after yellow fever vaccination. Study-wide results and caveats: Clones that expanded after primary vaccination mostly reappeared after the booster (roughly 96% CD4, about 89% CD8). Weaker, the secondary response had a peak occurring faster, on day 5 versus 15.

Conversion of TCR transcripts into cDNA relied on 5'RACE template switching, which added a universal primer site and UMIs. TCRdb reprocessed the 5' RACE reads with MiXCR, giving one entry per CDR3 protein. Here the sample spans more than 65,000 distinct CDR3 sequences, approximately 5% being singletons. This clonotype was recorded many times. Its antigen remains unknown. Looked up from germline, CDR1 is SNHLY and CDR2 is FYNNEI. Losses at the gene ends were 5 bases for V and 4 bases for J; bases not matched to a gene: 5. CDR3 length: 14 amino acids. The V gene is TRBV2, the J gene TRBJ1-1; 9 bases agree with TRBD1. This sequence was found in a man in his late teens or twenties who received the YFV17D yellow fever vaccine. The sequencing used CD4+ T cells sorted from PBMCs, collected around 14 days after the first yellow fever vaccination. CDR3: CASSPQGAGTEAFF. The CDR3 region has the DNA TGTGCCAGCAGTCCACAGGGGGCCGGCACTGAAGCTTTCTTT.